The 4 T cell receptor beta chains below come from one sample, sequenced in a study. TCRdb recomputed calls from the 5' RACE reads with MiXCR, one row per CDR3 protein. The sample contains approximately 57,000 distinct CDR3 sequences, 20% to 25% of which appear only once. Cells sorted as Tregs were CD4+, CD25+ and CD127-/low. Material: tumor-infiltrating Tregs sorted from the breast tumor. Receptors originate from a female donor with breast cancer.

With regard to this clonotype: The CDR3 carries no conserved terminal phenylalanine or tryptophan, so it likely arises from a read error. The chain joins TRBV27 to TRBJ2-5, with D unclear. This CDR3 contains 14 residues. Germline CDR1 is MNHEY and CDR2 is SMNVEV (reference sequence). Trimming stripped 4 bases from V and 3 bases from J, with 12 bases between. The CDR3 loop is CASSSRWSEETQYL. The CDR3 DNA is TGTGCCAGCAGTTCCCGATGGTCGGAAGAGACCCAGTACCTC.

The chain is built from TRBV20-1 and TRBJ1-5, with 7 bases identical to TRBD1. There are 14 residues in the CDR3. The junction had 4 bases not matched to a gene; V was cut back by 3 bases and J by 2 bases. CDR1 DFQATT and CDR2 SNEGSKA come from the germline V gene (reference sequence). The CDR3 nucleotides read TGCAGTGCTAGCACGACAGGGCGCAATCAGCCCCAGCATTTT. Encoded protein: CSASTTGRNQPQHF.

This clonotype was counted a few times. The J gene is TRBJ2-1, the V gene TRBV13, with TRBD2 matching 13 bases. The V gene end was trimmed by 6 bases and the J gene end by 0 bases; junction bases not matched to a gene: 5. CDR1 is PRHDT and CDR2 is FYEKMQ in the germline V gene (reference sequence). CDR3 length: 17 residues. This CDR3 is CASSGTSGIFSYNEQFF. CDR3 sequence (DNA): TGTGCCAGCAGTGGGACTAGCGGGATTTTCTCCTACAATGAGCAGTTCTTC.

In this sample, this clonotype turned up a few times. V gene TRBV7-2 combines with J gene TRBJ2-4, with TRBD2 matching 9 bases. The CDR3 runs to 18 residues. Germline-derived CDR1 and CDR2 are SGHTA and FQGNSA. V lost 0 bases, J lost 11 bases, and 17 bases stayed unmatched. CDR3 bases: TGTGCCAGCAGCTTAGCGGGCGGGGGGGGCTCGGCCTCAGCGGTTCAGTACTTC. Translation: CASSLAGGGGSASAVQYF.